The present T cell receptor beta chain was sequenced within a study of cytomegalovirus exposure and HLA in healthy donors. Concerning this clone itself: No antigen is known for it.

60 Vbeta and 13 Jbeta primers were used in PCR. Profiling relied on immunoSEQ multiplex PCR, and the TCRdb table lists in-frame clones only, not all of them. There are about 130,000 clones in the sample; about a sixth occur only once, and about 2.6% lies in the top ten. Study-level points and caveats: The authors reported that TCR beta sequences could predict HLA-A and HLA-B alleles. These predictions were accurate for most subjects in the first cohort. A later analysis, which compared TCR beta chains of equal frequency, found the HLA-associated ones more clonally expanded.

The sequenced sample consisted of PBMCs. The TCR comes from a female donor in good health and CMV-seropositive.

CDR3 residues: CASLREGQGTDTQYF. Written as DNA, the CDR3 is TGTGCCAGCCTCCGAGAGGGACAGGGCACAGATACGCAGTATTTT. The chain is built from TRBV28 and TRBJ2-3; the match to TRBD1 covers 8 bases. Germline V lookup: CDR1 MDHEN, CDR2 SYDVKM. This CDR3 contains 15 residues. V shed 8 bases and J 1 base; nucleotides not matched to a gene: 8.